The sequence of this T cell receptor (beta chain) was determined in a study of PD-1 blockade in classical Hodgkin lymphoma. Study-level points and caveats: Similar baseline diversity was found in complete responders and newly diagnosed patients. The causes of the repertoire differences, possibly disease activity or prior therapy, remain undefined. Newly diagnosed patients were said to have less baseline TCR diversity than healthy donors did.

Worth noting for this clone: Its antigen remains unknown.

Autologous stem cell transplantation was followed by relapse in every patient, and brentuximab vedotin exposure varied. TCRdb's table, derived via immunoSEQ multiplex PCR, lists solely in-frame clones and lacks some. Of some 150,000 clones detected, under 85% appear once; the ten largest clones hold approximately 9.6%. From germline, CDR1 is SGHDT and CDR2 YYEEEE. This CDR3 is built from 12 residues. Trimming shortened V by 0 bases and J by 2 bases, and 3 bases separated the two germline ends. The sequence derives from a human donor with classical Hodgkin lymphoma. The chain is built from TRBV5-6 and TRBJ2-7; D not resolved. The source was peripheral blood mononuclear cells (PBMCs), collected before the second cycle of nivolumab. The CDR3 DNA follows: TGTGCCAGCAGCTTGGTCCCCTACGAGCAGTACTTC. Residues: CASSLVPYEQYF. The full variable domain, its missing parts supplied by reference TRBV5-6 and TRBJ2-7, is DAGVTQSPTHLIKTRGQQVTLRCSPKSGHDTVSWYQQALGQGPQFIFQYYEEEERQRGNFPDRFSGHQFPNYSSELNVNALLLGDSALYLCASSLVPYEQYFGPGTRLTVT.